A single sample gave rise to the 2 T cell receptor beta chains below, sequenced in a study of human T cells and chemical hapten exposure. This sample's time point: pre-sensitization, week 0. Stated treatment: therapeutic diphenylcyclopropenone sensitization with weekly scalp DPC. A single record per CDR3 protein comes from TCRdb applying MiXCR to the RACE reads. The sample holds 350,000 to 450,000 distinct CDR3 sequences, 4.5% to 5.5% seen once. The sample in question was whole blood, obtained in connection with sensitization to the hapten diphenylcyclopropenone (DPC). The receptors shown here come from a woman aged 45-65 years with alopecia areata. Some clones in this sample may be carry-over from other donors' samples.

This clonotype was detected many times. The chain recombines TRBV6-1 with TRBJ2-5, with D perhaps TRBD1 or TRBD2 (5 bases each). This CDR3 is 14 amino acids long. Looked up from germline, CDR1 is MNHNS and CDR2 is SASEGT. The V and J ends lost 7 bases and 2 bases respectively, with 14 bases between them. CDR3 residues: CASITGTEQETQYF. CDR3 in DNA: TGTGCCAGCATTACCGGGACGGAACAAGAGACCCAGTACTTC.

This clonotype has ten or more counts. This chain joins TRBV20-1 and TRBJ2-7; TRBD2 matches 7 bases. Losses at the gene ends were 4 bases for V and 3 bases for J; bases not matched to a gene: 15. The V gene's germline CDR1 is DFQATT and CDR2 SNEGSKA (reference sequence). The length of the CDR3 is 16 residues. The CDR3 sequence is CSAKSGRGRRVYEQYF. The CDR3 DNA sequence: TGCAGTGCTAAATCCGGGCGGGGGAGGAGGGTCTACGAGCAGTACTTC.